Sequencing of this T cell receptor beta chain was carried out in a study of T-cell reconstitution after alpha-beta-depleted transplantation in children. Points from the study as a whole: One year post-transplant, T-cell counts and diversity were largely derived from T cells produced anew. Where alpha-beta T cells came from about two months after transplant was reportedly several hundred expanded graft clones. Surviving recipient T cells and intrathymic progenitors accounted for some patients' high TCRbeta diversity at day 60.

Trimming stripped 8 bases from V and 4 bases from J, with 25 bases between. The germline gives CDR1 SNHLY, CDR2 FYNNEI. The length of the CDR3 is 17 residues. This clonotype appeared a few times. Its specificity is unknown. Researchers prepared the TCRbeta library using unique molecular identifiers, the study reports. TCRdb fed the PCR reads into MiXCR, producing one record per CDR3 protein. The sample shows 100,000 to 130,000 distinct CDR3 sequences, 6.4% of them seen only once. The TCR sequence derives from a male patient aged 2-15 years who had a stem cell transplant for acute lymphoblastic leukemia, so the T cells may come from the graft donor. The source material was PBMCs, mostly from graft donor cells, sampled 360 days after TCRalphabeta/CD19-depleted stem cell transplant. The chain carries TRBV2 and TRBJ2-3; D may be TRBD2 (5 bases). Here the CDR3 DNA reads TGTGCCAGCTCCCCCCAGGCATCCGTACTGAGGGCAGATACGCAGTATTTT. This encodes CASSPQASVLRADTQYF. The variable domain in full, completed from reference TRBV2 and TRBJ2-3, reads EPEVTQTPSHQVTQMGQEVILRCVPISNHLYFYWYRQILGQKVEFLVSFYNNEISEKSEIFDDQFSVERPDGSNFTLKIRSTKLEDSAMYFCASSPQASVLRADTQYFGPGTRLTVL.